This T cell receptor (beta chain) derives from a study of response to subunit inactivated influenza vaccine. This clonotype was detected a few times. The antigen is unknown. The germline gives CDR1 SGHTA, CDR2 FQGNSA. V lost 5 bases and J lost 1, with 14 bases in between. The CDR3 has 15 residues. One entry per CDR3 protein, called by TCRdb with MiXCR from the RT-PCR reads. The sample carries 500,000 to 550,000 distinct CDR3 sequences, around 8% recorded once. The study's findings and limits: Each seasonal influenza vaccination recruits few new T cells, the authors suggested.

Sequences were derived from PBMCs from blood, sampled around 25 months after vaccination. The sequence was obtained from a man between 50 and 75 years old who received an inactivated influenza vaccine. V and J are TRBV7-2 and TRBJ1-1; tentative D call: TRBD1 (6 bases). The CDR3, as DNA: TGTGCCAGCAGCCCAGTAGGGGGTAAGAACACTGAAGCTTTCTTT. This translates into CASSPVGGKNTEAFF.